This is a list of T cell receptor beta chains from one sample in a study of shared clonotypes between healthy human individuals. The protocol was immunoSEQ multiplex PCR, while the TCRdb copy is restricted to in-frame clones and leaves out a portion. The sample has around 1.5 million clones; nearly 99% are singletons. The sequencing sample was made of naive CD4+ T cells sorted from blood. The receptors originated from a man under 40 in good health. CDR3s include the opening cysteine and the closing phenylalanine or tryptophan. A D gene is named only where the DNA matches it firmly. Clone size appears in some rows only: once, few, many, or a class for an expanded clone.

>.|TRBJ1-2|TRBV18|.
CASSPRDRGYTF
TGTGCCAGCTCACCAAGGGACCGAGGCTACACCTTC
>TRBD1|TRBJ1-2|TRBV12-5|.
CASGLSAARPRGPHGYTF
TGTGCTAGTGGTTTGTCGGCAGCTCGTCCCAGGGGGCCTCATGGCTACACCTTC
>.|TRBJ1-5|TRBV28|.
CASSPSVAGPGGSQHF
TGTGCCAGCAGCCCTTCGGTGGCGGGACCCGGAGGTTCCCAGCATTTT
>.|TRBJ2-1|TRBV29-1|.
CSVGASLYNEQFF
TGCAGCGTTGGGGCTAGCCTCTACAATGAGCAGTTCTTC
>.|TRBJ1-4|TRBV25-1|.
CASSENTWEAKLFF
TGTGCCAGCAGTGAGAACACTTGGGAAGCAAAACTGTTTTTT
>.|TRBJ2-1|TRBV18|.
CASSPPVHSSPGDKYNEQFF
TGTGCCAGCTCACCACCTGTGCATAGCTCCCCAGGGGACAAGTACAATGAGCAGTTCTTC
>.|TRBJ2-2|TRBV6-6|.
CASRPSLGTGELFF
TGTGCCAGCAGGCCTAGCCTGGGCACCGGGGAGCTGTTTTTT
>.|TRBJ2-1|TRBV6-6|.
CASSYLVGLEQFF
TGTGCCAGCAGTTACCTCGTCGGGTTAGAGCAGTTCTTC
>TRBD2|TRBJ2-1|TRBV5-4|once
CATAGREAPSYNEQFF
TGTGCCACCGCGGGTCGGGAGGCACCCTCCTACAATGAGCAGTTCTTC
>.|TRBJ1-1|TRBV7-9|.
CASSLEGTVGGTEAFF
TGTGCCAGCAGCTTAGAGGGGACGGTTGGAGGCACTGAAGCTTTCTTT
>TRBD2|TRBJ2-7|TRBV9|.
CASSVSAGVTYEQYF
TGTGCCAGCAGCGTCTCTGCGGGAGTTACTTACGAGCAGTACTTC
>.|TRBJ2-7|TRBV29-1|.
CSVGDYEQYF
TGCAGCGTTGGGGACTACGAGCAGTACTTC
>.|TRBJ2-4|TRBV9|.
CASSGLGLAENIQYF
TGTGCCAGCAGCGGCCTAGGATTGGCAGAAAACATTCAGTACTTC
>.|TRBJ2-4|TRBV2|.
CASSAGHVAKNIQYF
TGTGCCAGCAGTGCTGGGCACGTAGCCAAAAACATTCAGTACTTC
>TRBD1|TRBJ1-1|TRBV10-3|.
CAIRGGWTEAFF
TGTGCCATCAGAGGGGGCTGGACTGAAGCTTTCTTT
>TRBD1|TRBJ2-5|TRBV28|.
CASSLNRGGETQYF
TGTGCCAGCAGTTTAAACAGGGGCGGCGAGACCCAGTACTTC
>TRBD1|TRBJ2-7|TRBV28|.
CASRKYRGSYEQYF
TGTGCCAGCAGGAAATACAGGGGCTCCTACGAGCAGTACTTC
>TRBD1|TRBJ2-7|TRBV6-1|.
CASSEGRPGQDYYEQYF
TGTGCCAGCAGTGAGGGGAGACCGGGACAGGACTACTACGAGCAGTACTTC
>TRBD1|TRBJ1-2|TRBV5-1|.
CASSPGGTGVNGYTF
TGCGCCAGCAGCCCAGGTGGGACAGGGGTTAACGGCTACACCTTC
>TRBD2|TRBJ2-1|TRBV29-1|.
CSVTAGEGVAYNEQFF
TGCAGCGTTACGGCGGGGGAAGGGGTGGCGTACAATGAGCAGTTCTTC
>.|TRBJ2-3|TRBV30|.
CAWRKIIADPGTDTQYF
TGTGCCTGGAGGAAGATAATAGCGGATCCTGGCACAGATACGCAGTATTTT
>TRBD2|TRBJ2-3|TRBV5-1|.
CASSLAGTSGTDTQYF
TGCGCCAGCAGCTTGGCCGGGACTAGCGGGACGGATACGCAGTATTTT
>.|TRBJ1-2|TRBV29-1|.
CSVDRGYGYTF
TGCAGCGTTGACAGAGGCTATGGCTACACCTTC
>TRBD2|TRBJ2-7|TRBV18|.
CASSRTSGREEQYF
TGTGCCAGCTCTCGGACTAGCGGGAGGGAAGAGCAGTACTTC
>TRBD1|TRBJ2-7|TRBV5-6|.
CASSRGTGVYEQYF
TGTGCCAGCAGTCGCGGGACAGGGGTATACGAGCAGTACTTC
>.|TRBJ2-2|TRBV5-1|.
CASSLAGQINTGELFF
TGCGCCAGCAGCTTGGCAGGGCAAATAAACACCGGGGAGCTGTTTTTT
>.|TRBJ1-5|TRBV6-1|once
CASSEGSQHF
TGTGCCAGCAGTGAAGGGTCTCAGCATTTT
>.|TRBJ1-5|TRBV19|.
CASSTRVSTQHF
TGTGCCAGTAGTACTAGGGTCTCGACCCAGCATTTT
>TRBD2|TRBJ2-3|TRBV27|.
CASSPLAGADTQYF
TGTGCCAGCAGTCCTCTAGCGGGAGCAGATACGCAGTATTTT
>.|TRBJ1-4|TRBV6-1|.
CASSRLGPNEKLFF
TGTGCCAGCAGCCGTTTAGGTCCTAATGAAAAACTGTTTTTT
>.|TRBJ1-5|TRBV28|.
CASSLGDRNNQPQHF
TGTGCCAGCAGTTTAGGTGACAGGAACAATCAGCCCCAGCATTTT
>TRBD1|TRBJ2-7|TRBV19|.
CASSIEDRVYEQYF
TGTGCCAGTAGTATAGAGGACAGGGTCTACGAGCAGTACTTC
>.|TRBJ2-2|TRBV5-4|once
CASSLDLSTGELFF
TGTGCCAGCAGCTTGGACCTGTCCACCGGGGAGCTGTTTTTT
>TRBD1|TRBJ1-2|TRBV11-2|.
CASSPDRGGGYTF
TGTGCCAGCAGCCCGGACAGGGGTGGTGGCTACACCTTC
>.|TRBJ1-1|TRBV5-1|.
CASSLELGRNTEAFF
TGCGCCAGCAGCTTGGAGCTGGGCCGGAACACTGAAGCTTTCTTT
>.|TRBJ2-7|TRBV7-2|.
CASSSLKYEQYF
TGTGCCAGCAGCTCTCTAAAGTACGAGCAGTACTTC
>TRBD1|TRBJ1-4|TRBV18|.
CASSLDRAGKNEKLFF
TGTGCCAGCTCACTCGACAGGGCAGGGAAAAATGAAAAACTGTTTTTT
>TRBD2|TRBJ2-3|TRBV29-1|.
CSVPVLIAGGRRVDTQYF
TGCAGCGTTCCCGTTCTAATAGCGGGAGGAAGAAGGGTAGATACGCAGTATTTT
>.|TRBJ1-1|TRBV28|.
CASSLPGLDGEAFF
TGTGCCAGCAGTCTCCCAGGTCTGGACGGTGAAGCTTTCTTT
>TRBD1|TRBJ1-1|TRBV2|.
CASSQDRATGAFF
TGTGCCAGCAGCCAAGACAGGGCAACTGGAGCTTTCTTT
>TRBD2|TRBJ2-7|TRBV28|.
CASSLRLAGGIIYEQYF
TGTGCCAGCAGTTTAAGGCTAGCGGGAGGGATTATCTACGAGCAGTACTTC
>.|TRBJ1-2|TRBV2|.
CASSERTGAHYGYTF
TGTGCCAGCAGTGAACGGACGGGGGCCCACTATGGCTACACCTTC
>.|TRBJ1-4|TRBV5-1|.
CASSLEGATNEKLFF
TGCGCCAGCAGTCTCGAGGGGGCAACTAATGAAAAACTGTTTTTT
>.|TRBJ2-1|TRBV7-7|.
CASSLALSSYNEQFF
TGTGCCAGCAGCTTGGCACTTAGCTCCTACAATGAGCAGTTCTTC
>TRBD2|TRBJ2-7|TRBV6-6|.
CASSAGLAGVYEQYF
TGTGCCAGCAGTGCAGGACTAGCGGGGGTCTACGAGCAGTACTTC
>TRBD2|TRBJ2-1|TRBV9|.
CASSVAPTSGHYNEQFF
TGTGCCAGCAGCGTGGCCCCGACTAGCGGTCACTACAATGAGCAGTTCTTC